This T cell receptor (beta chain) emerged from a study of regulatory T cells in long-lasting Graves disease (dated by TCRdb to 2020 to 2023). Background for the entire study: Antithyroid drugs had been taken for less than 3 months by newly diagnosed Graves' disease patients. The study took place in China and was registered as a clinical trial. A total of roughly 35 samples underwent TCR sequencing, from around 13 patients with persistent Graves' disease and some 20 patients with newly diagnosed Graves' disease. Peripheral blood TCR sequencing and RNA sequencing compared persistent Graves' disease patients with newly diagnosed Graves' disease patients.

This clonotype has only a few counts. Its antigen is unknown. Per-nucleotide qualities are absent, and no much larger clonotype sits a single base away. According to the germline V gene, CDR1 reads MGHRA and CDR2 reads YSYEKL. V and J are truncated by 3 bases and 5 bases respectively, leaving an intervening sequence of 5 bases. Taken from cysteine to phenylalanine, the CDR3 has 12 residues. Only CDR3 DNA is held: 36 bases, read in frame from base 1. Broader findings and caveats from the paper: Sequencing and analysis were restricted to the TCR beta chain. Compared with newly diagnosed patients, persistent Graves' disease patients had lower TCR Shannon entropy and fewer highly expanded clones, which suggests clonal expansion. The small sample size was acknowledged by the authors as a limitation that may reduce accuracy. The study examined only peripheral blood because the primary lesion, thyroid tissue, could not be accessed. More public clonotypes were shared among persistent patients (approximately 3,000) than among newly diagnosed patients (over 900). TRBV28, TRBJ1-2 and TRBJ2-5 were preferentially used in persistent disease, while TRBV20-1 and TRBJ2-1 were favored in newly diagnosed disease.

The time point label, read with the paper, signifies: newly diagnosed GD, antithyroid drugs for less than 3 months. For both TCR sequencing and RNA sequencing, RNA was extracted from PBMCs using TRIzol. Graves' disease was diagnosed according to American Thyroid Association guidelines. Patients were recruited from an endocrinology department in Xi'an, China. Each patient gave approximately 9.7 milliliters of peripheral blood, collected in an EDTA anticoagulant tube. Ficoll Paque Plus density gradient separation was used to isolate PBMCs, and no further T cell sorting was performed. An Agilent 2100 Bioanalyzer and agarose gel were used to assess RNA quality, and a NanoDrop 2000 was used to measure RNA concentration. Library construction relied on multiplex PCR. Reads for this sample came from an Illumina HiSeq 4000. TCR beta libraries were built with iRepertoire HTBI primers and Arm-PCR amplification of CDR3 regions. Before sequencing, the PCR products went through gel purification. The authors' analysis ran thus. Gene usage analysis of CDR3 amino acid clonotypes relied on the roughly 60 TRBV and about 13 TRBJ segments identified across samples. COPE and FqMerger were used to merge the filtered high-quality paired reads into contigs. BLAST was used to align contigs to IMGT TRBV, TRBD and TRBJ reference genes, and CDR3 was defined according to IMGT. Any clonotype with a frequency above 0.1% was classified as a highly expanded clone. Shannon entropy was used to measure repertoire diversity, and the Gini coefficient was used to measure V-J evenness. Public clonotypes were defined as clonotypes shared by more than one individual. The raw public data were reprocessed by TCRdb itself: fastp quality trimming at Q25, MiXCR clonotype calling, in-frame beta chains only. Identical CDR3 proteins give one entry, which carries the most common genes and DNA. TCRdb's processing, not the study's, gives the V and J calls here. The sample records around 420,000 distinct CDR3 sequences, approximately 16% of which are singletons. The ten largest make up approximately 7.8% of the sample.

These data are also associated with another study on T cells in Graves' hyperthyroidism and ophthalmopathy. The other study reports the following: Stable Graves' hyperthyroidism was defined as no progression to ophthalmopathy during 18 months of follow-up. Hyperthyroidism patients were newly diagnosed, had a disease duration of under 2 months, and were aged 18 to 65 years. Patients with uncontrolled infections, other autoimmune diseases, pregnancy or lactation were excluded. Diagnoses were established on the basis of clinical symptoms, serum thyroxine and TRAb, thyroid ultrasound, and orbital computed tomography. A first-round RT-PCR of the TCR CDR3 used the HTBI primer set with the Qiagen OneStep RT-PCR kit. Most expanded thyroid clonotypes (frequency above 0.001) were also detected in blood, a finding suggesting that blood repertoires may reflect thyroid immune responses. Ophthalmopathy was separated from stable hyperthyroidism by a 13 V-J signature model, with 87.88% sensitivity and 81% to 82% specificity obtained in cross-validation and 80%/75% obtained in testing. In validation, the model predicted progression to ophthalmopathy a median of around six months before onset, with approximately 68% sensitivity and roughly 73% specificity. To identify distinguishing TCR V-J signatures, a discovery cohort of roughly 100 patients was used, comprising some 43 with Graves' ophthalmopathy and around 60 with stable Graves' hyperthyroidism. Whether ophthalmopathy could be predicted prospectively was tested in an independent validation cohort made up of under 20 hyperthyroidism patients plus 17 patients who later progressed to ophthalmopathy. For training and testing, the 100 or so patients in the discovery cohort were randomly divided in a 7:3 ratio. In several Graves' hyperthyroidism patients, the study also compared T-cell repertoires from thyroid tissue with T-cell repertoires from blood. Following sampling, methimazole starting at 30 mg daily was given to hyperthyroidism patients, and high-dose intravenous methylprednisolone was given to ophthalmopathy patients. A second multiplex PCR round built the libraries, followed by size selection and purification. Paired-end sequencing of the libraries was performed with 100 bp reads on an Illumina HiSeq2000. SOAPnuke was used to process the raw data, with reads discarded if the reads contained adapters or uncalled bases, had a mean Phred below 15, or lacked an exact constant-primer or identifier match. COPE v1.2.5 was used to merge the high-quality paired reads, and each unique nucleotide sequence was defined as a clonotype. MiTCR v1.1 was used to align clonotypes to the IMGT TRBV, TRBD and TRBJ reference segments. The analysis included only V-J combinations with a frequency above 0.0001, which together covered over 98% of the repertoires. The TCS score was defined as the ratio of F50 (clonal expansion) to E x V (chaos), calculated using BLOSUM62-based TCRdist between CDR3 peptides within each V-J. Welch's t-statistics and random forest reduced just over 500 V-J features to some 14, which were used in a naive Bayes classifier (R e1071). No statistical method was used to set the sample size in advance, and investigators knew the group allocation. TCR Vbeta CDR3 sequencing of roughly 140 peripheral blood samples (roughly 41 ophthalmopathy, roughly 72 hyperthyroidism and roughly 17 progressor patients) is reported in the paper.

The source is a woman aged 40 to 55 with Graves disease. Donor details come from another sample of the same person, matched by shared clones. This specimen was peripheral blood mononuclear cells (PBMCs), taken at new diagnosis, from a patient treated with antithyroid drugs. The rearranged chain carries TRBV4-1 and TRBJ2-1, with the identity of the D gene unclear. CDR3 protein: CASSHYNNEQFF. The sequence in DNA is TGCGCCAGCAGCCACTACAACAATGAGCAGTTCTTC.